These 18 T cell receptor beta chains originate from one sample sequenced in a study of cytomegalovirus exposure and HLA in healthy donors. Primers included in the PCR were 60 Vbeta and 13 Jbeta primers. The protocol was immunoSEQ multiplex PCR, while the TCRdb copy is restricted to in-frame clones and leaves out a portion. The sample includes about 160,000 clones, roughly two thirds seen only once; the top ten take 2.8%. Sequenced material: PBMCs. The receptors shown here come from a woman aged 25 to 39 in good health and CMV-seronegative.

V usage is TRBV7-2 and J usage is TRBJ2-3; D is unresolved. The germline CDR1 and CDR2 sequences are SGHTA and FQGNSA. Trimming removed 2 bases at V and 3 bases at J, with 6 bases between. The CDR3 is made up of 13 amino acids. CDR3 sequence (DNA): TGTGCCAGCAGCTTACTACAGACAGATACGCAGTATTTT. Encoded protein: CASSLLQTDTQYF.

V is TRBV5-4 and J is TRBJ1-2; D not resolved. CDR1 is SGHNT and CDR2 is YYREEE in the germline V gene (reference sequence). The CDR3 extends over 15 amino acids. The V and J ends lost 0 bases and 7 bases respectively, with 16 bases between them. CDR3 sequence reads: CASSLDRTPRGGYTF. The CDR3, as DNA: TGTGCCAGCAGCTTGGACCGGACTCCTCGGGGTGGCTACACCTTC.

The chain joins TRBV9 to TRBJ1-5; 8 nucleotides line up with TRBD1. Germline V gene sequence: CDR1 SGDLS, CDR2 YYNGEE. The CDR3 is 14 amino acids. Trimming cost V 0 bases and J 7 bases; bases outside gene matches: 3. The CDR3 nucleotides are TGTGCCAGCAGCGTAGGGACAGGGTCCCAGCCCCAGCATTTT. Its protein product is CASSVGTGSQPQHF.

The rearrangement uses TRBV6-1 and TRBJ2-4; no clear D gene. V lost 0 bases and J 0 bases, leaving 9 bases between the germline ends. The CDR3 has 16 residues. CDR1 is MNHNS and CDR2 is SASEGT in the germline V gene. CDR3 sequence (DNA): TGTGCCAGCAGTGAAGCAACTTCCCTAGCCAAAAACATTCAGTACTTC. The encoded protein is CASSEATSLAKNIQYF.

This clone was observed a few times. Additional DNA sequences in this sample encode the identical CDR3. The rearrangement joins TRBV7-8 to TRBJ2-7, with D tentatively TRBD2 (7 bases). The CDR3 loop spans 12 amino acids. CDR1 and CDR2 (germline): SGHVS, FQNEAQ. V was trimmed by 8 bases and J by 4 bases, leaving 12 bases between them. CDR3 nucleotide sequence: TGTGCCAGCTCGGGGGGCGCTTACGAGCAGTACTTC. Translating gives CASSGGAYEQYF.

The gene calls are TRBV2 and TRBJ2-1; 7 bases are shared with TRBD2. In germline, CDR1 is SNHLY, CDR2 FYNNEI. This CDR3 comprises 15 residues. The V and J ends lost 7 bases and 0 bases, in that order; junction bases with no gene match: 6. CDR3: CASTKSGGSYNEQFF. In DNA form, the CDR3 reads TGTGCCAGCACCAAATCGGGGGGCTCCTACAATGAGCAGTTCTTC.

This clone was seen just once. The DNA of the CDR3 is TGTGCCAGCAGCTCCAAGCTAGCGGAGGGGAATGAGCAGTTCTTC. This sequence encodes CASSSKLAEGNEQFF. The chain uses TRBV7-9 and TRBJ2-1; 7 bases map to TRBD2. Per the germline V gene, CDR1 is SEHNR and CDR2 is FQNEAQ (reference sequence). Trimming at V came to 4 bases and at J to 7 bases, leaving 10 bases not matched to a gene. This CDR3 spans 15 amino acids. Filled out from reference TRBV7-9 and TRBJ2-1, the complete variable domain reads DTGVSQNPRHKITKRGQNVTFRCDPISEHNRLYWYRQTLGQGPEFLTYFQNEAQLEKSRLLSDRFSAERPKGSFSTLEIQRTEQGDSAMYLCASSSKLAEGNEQFFGPGTRLTVL.

This clone has just one count. The rearrangement joins TRBV19 to TRBJ2-3; a weak D match, TRBD2 (5 bases). V lost 7 bases to trimming and J lost 1 base, with 12 bases between them. This CDR3 spans 14 amino acids. The germline V gene encodes CDR1 LNHDA and CDR2 SQIVND (reference sequence). The CDR3 coding sequence is TGTGCCAGTAAGGCGGGTCCGCGCACAGATACGCAGTATTTT. Encoded protein: CASKAGPRTDTQYF.

On this clone: Other DNA variants within this sample encode the same CDR3. The J gene is TRBJ1-4, the V gene TRBV28; tentatively, D is TRBD1 (5 bases). CDR3 length: 15 amino acids. Trimming pared 8 bases from V and 0 bases from J, leaving 13 bases between. Germline V gene sequence: CDR1 MDHEN, CDR2 SYDVKM. Written as DNA, the CDR3 is TGTGCCAGCTCTTCCACAGGAGCAACTAATGAAAAACTGTTTTTT. It is translated as CASSSTGATNEKLFF.

The chain has TRBV27 and TRBJ2-2, with TRBD2 identical over 7 bases. The CDR3 extends over 16 amino acids. Trimming removed 2 bases from V and 4 bases from J; junction bases left unmatched: 7. The germline CDR1 and CDR2 sequences are MNHEY and SMNVEV (reference sequence). CDR3: CASSLLAGALTGELFF. CDR3 nucleotides: TGTGCCAGCAGTTTACTGGCGGGAGCGCTCACCGGGGAGCTGTTTTTT.

This clone was counted between two and nine times. The V call is TRBV28, the J call TRBJ1-4; the D gene is possibly TRBD1 (5 bases). With 3 bases removed from V and 5 bases from J, the gap between germline ends came to 10 bases. The germline CDR1 and CDR2 sequences are MDHEN and SYDVKM. The CDR3 is 14 amino acids. DNA of the CDR3: TGTGCCAGCAGTTTCCCCCGGGGGAATGAAAAACTGTTTTTT. Translating gives CASSFPRGNEKLFF.

This clone was seen only once. This chain joins TRBV18 and TRBJ1-5; 7 positions match TRBD1. The CDR3 runs 13 residues. Germline loops: CDR1 KGHSH, CDR2 LQKENI. Losses at the gene ends were 3 bases for V and 6 bases for J; bases not matched to a gene: 2. The CDR3 loop is CASSPSGGQPQHF. The DNA for the CDR3 is TGTGCCAGCTCACCCTCAGGGGGTCAGCCCCAGCATTTT.

This clone appeared many times. This rearrangement joins TRBV6-1 to TRBJ2-7; 9 bases align to TRBD2. The V segment lost 1 base and the J segment 3 bases; nucleotides outside the gene matches: 4. This CDR3 has 15 residues. Germline assignment: CDR1 MNHNS and CDR2 SASEGT. Here the CDR3 reads CASSEGAGGIYEQYF. CDR3 DNA: TGTGCCAGCAGTGAAGGGGCGGGAGGGATCTACGAGCAGTACTTC.

The chain recombines TRBV5-1 with TRBJ2-3; weak D call: TRBD1 (6 bases). V lost 0 bases, J lost 7 bases, and 15 bases lay in between. In germline, CDR1 is SGHRS, CDR2 YFSETQ. The CDR3 extends over 15 amino acids. The DNA for the CDR3 is TGCGCCAGCAGCTTGGGTGACAGGAATATGAATACGCAGTATTTT. Its protein product is CASSLGDRNMNTQYF.

The rearrangement joins TRBV5-1 to TRBJ2-7; D perhaps matches TRBD2 (6 bases). CDR1 is SGHRS, CDR2 YFSETQ, per germline. The CDR3 contains 14 residues. The V and J ends lost 0 bases and 2 bases respectively, with 9 bases between them. CDR3 sequence: CASSLGGEPYEQYF. CDR3 bases: TGCGCCAGCAGCTTGGGGGGGGAACCCTACGAGCAGTACTTC. The entire variable domain, with the rest obtained from reference TRBV5-1 and TRBJ2-7, is as follows: KAGVTQTPRYLIKTRGQQVTLSCSPISGHRSVSWYQQTPGQGLQFLFEYFSETQRNKGNFPGRFSGRQFSNSRSEMNVSTLELGDSALYLCASSLGGEPYEQYFGPGTRLTVT.

The V call is TRBV6-5, the J call TRBJ1-4; D possibly corresponds to TRBD1 (6 bases). Germline V gives CDR1 MNHEY, CDR2 SVGAGI. V was shortened by 7 bases and J by 0 bases, with 9 bases between the two germline ends. The CDR3 consists of 14 residues. The CDR3 sequence is CASTRQATNEKLFF. The CDR3 region has the DNA TGTGCCAGCACCCGACAGGCAACTAATGAAAAACTGTTTTTT.

This clone was seen a few times. The chain combines TRBV28 with TRBJ1-2; 7 bases align to TRBD1. Trimming removed 5 bases from V and 4 bases from J; junction bases left unmatched: 16. The CDR3 consists of 17 residues. The germline V gene has CDR1 MDHEN and CDR2 SYDVKM. The CDR3 loop reads CASSPSGRQGQSYGYTF. CDR3 coding DNA: TGTGCCAGCAGTCCCTCTGGGAGACAGGGCCAAAGCTATGGCTACACCTTC.

This clone was detected only a few times. This chain connects TRBV28 to TRBJ1-5, with D possibly TRBD1 on 6 matching bases. The CDR3 consists of 15 residues. Trimming cost V 7 bases and J 3 bases, with 16 bases left between them. CDR1 and CDR2 (germline): MDHEN, SYDVKM. CDR3 sequence: CASTSTGRVNQPQHF. The CDR3 bases are TGTGCCAGCACCTCGACAGGTCGGGTCAATCAGCCCCAGCATTTT.